This passage covers 9 T cell receptor beta chains from one sample sequenced in a study of shared clonotypes between healthy human individuals (dated by TCRdb to about 2020). Library preparation was by the immunoSEQ multiplex PCR assay. This immuneACCESS table, as held by TCRdb, lists in-frame sequences with V and J called but not all clones. Of the missing ones, under half trace to an unresolved V gene in checked studies; the others have no known cause. The sample contains around 1.1 million clones, 75% to 85% of them found a single time. 0.55% to 0.7% of the sample comes from the top ten. The sequenced sample was memory CD4+ T cells from PBMCs. The cell subset or site label of this sample denotes: CD45RA-negative fraction. The receptor source for this set is a man aged 18 to 30 in good health. Some clones in this sample may be carry-over from other donors' samples.

This chain uses TRBV25-1 with TRBJ2-3; D possibly corresponds to TRBD2 (5 bases). With 1 base removed from V and 0 bases from J, the gap between germline ends came to 11 bases. The CDR3 has 16 amino acids. Per germline, CDR1 MGHDK and CDR2 SYGVNS. CDR3 region: CASSELSGTSTDTQYF. The DNA for the CDR3 is TGTGCCAGCAGTGAATTGTCGGGAACTAGCACAGATACGCAGTATTTT.

The chain is built from TRBV6-6 and TRBJ2-6, with D possibly TRBD2 on 5 matching bases. From germline, CDR1 is MNHNY and CDR2 SVGAGI (reference sequence). V was pared by 2 bases and J by 4 bases, with 9 bases between. The CDR3 contains 15 residues. The CDR3 DNA sequence: TGTGCCAGCAGTTACACTAGTGGAGGGGCCAACGTCCTGACTTTC. Translated, it gives CASSYTSGGANVLTF.

In nucleotides, the CDR3 is TGTGCCAGCAGTTCAATAGGACTAGCCGGCGAGACCCAGTACTTC. This gives the protein CASSSIGLAGETQYF. The chain carries TRBV28 and TRBJ2-5; 8 bases are a match to TRBD2. Germline V lookup: CDR1 MDHEN, CDR2 SYDVKM. This CDR3 is 15 amino acids long. V lost 4 bases and J lost 5; bases outside the gene matches: 9.

The sample holds one count of this clone. V and J are TRBV30 and TRBJ1-5, with a possible D match to TRBD1 (5 bases). CDR1 and CDR2 from the germline V gene are GTSNPN and SVGIG (reference sequence). CDR3 size: 14 residues. V gave up 0 bases and J gave up 4 bases, with 10 bases separating them. The CDR3 sequence: CAWSVMGPNQPQHF. The CDR3 DNA is TGTGCCTGGAGTGTAATGGGGCCGAATCAGCCCCAGCATTTT.

J is TRBJ2-3 and V is TRBV6-4; no definite D call. Between the trimmed V and J ends, which lost 6 bases and 1 base, there was a span of 11 bases. Germline CDR1 and CDR2: MRHNA and SNTAGT. This CDR3 spans 14 amino acids. The chain's CDR3 is CASRDQRGTDTQYF. The CDR3 bases are TGTGCCAGCAGGGACCAACGGGGCACAGATACGCAGTATTTT.

This clone was found many times. This CDR3 is also generated by other DNA sequences in the sample. This sequence joins TRBV5-6 and TRBJ1-2, with 7 bases that match TRBD1. Losses at the gene ends were 4 bases for V and 6 bases for J; bases not matched to a gene: 9. The CDR3 totals 14 residues. Per the germline V gene, CDR1 is SGHDT and CDR2 is YYEEEE. The CDR3: CASSLRGARHGYTF. In DNA, the CDR3 is TGTGCCAGCAGCCTCAGGGGGGCTAGGCATGGCTACACCTTC.

The chain couples TRBV19 to TRBJ1-4; maybe TRBD1 (6 bases). The CDR3 covers 17 residues. Germline V gene lookup returns CDR1 LNHDA and CDR2 SQIVND (reference sequence). Deletions cut 4 bases from V and 3 bases from J, with 18 bases between. The CDR3 DNA sequence: TGTGCCAGTAGTAACACGGGGGCAGGTACCGCTAATGAAAAACTGTTTTTT. It specifies CASSNTGAGTANEKLFF.

The rearrangement uses TRBV27 and TRBJ2-3; unclear D gene. V lost 5 bases, J lost 3 bases, and 21 bases lay in between. CDR3 length equals 17 residues. Germline values: CDR1 MNHEY, CDR2 SMNVEV (reference sequence). This chain's CDR3 is CASSEKTRWIRTDTQYF. As DNA, the CDR3 is TGTGCCAGCAGTGAAAAAACCAGGTGGATTCGGACAGATACGCAGTATTTT.

Concerning this clone: A much larger clone sits a single nucleotide away, making a read error possible. Other DNA sequences in the sample encode the same CDR3. The chain links TRBV30 to TRBJ2-6, with D unresolved. CDR3 length equals 15 residues. Germline V gives CDR1 GTSNPN, CDR2 SVGIG (reference sequence). V was trimmed by 1 base and J by 0 bases, leaving 7 bases between them. DNA of the CDR3: TGTGCCTGGAGTGCCGTCGGCTCTGGGGCCAACGTCCTGACTTTC. Protein sequence: CAWSAVGSGANVLTF.